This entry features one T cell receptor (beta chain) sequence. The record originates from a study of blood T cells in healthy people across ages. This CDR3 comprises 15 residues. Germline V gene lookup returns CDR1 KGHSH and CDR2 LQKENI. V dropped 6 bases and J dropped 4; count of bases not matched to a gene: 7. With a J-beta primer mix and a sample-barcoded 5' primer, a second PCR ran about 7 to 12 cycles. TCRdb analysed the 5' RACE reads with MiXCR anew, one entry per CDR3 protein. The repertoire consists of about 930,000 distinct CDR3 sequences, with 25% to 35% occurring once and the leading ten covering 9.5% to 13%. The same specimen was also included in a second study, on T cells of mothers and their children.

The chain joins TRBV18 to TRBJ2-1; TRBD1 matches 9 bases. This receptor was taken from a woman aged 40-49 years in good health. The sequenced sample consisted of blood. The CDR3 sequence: CASSQTGTGYNEQFF. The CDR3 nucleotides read TGTGCCAGCTCGCAAACCGGGACAGGGTACAATGAGCAGTTCTTC.